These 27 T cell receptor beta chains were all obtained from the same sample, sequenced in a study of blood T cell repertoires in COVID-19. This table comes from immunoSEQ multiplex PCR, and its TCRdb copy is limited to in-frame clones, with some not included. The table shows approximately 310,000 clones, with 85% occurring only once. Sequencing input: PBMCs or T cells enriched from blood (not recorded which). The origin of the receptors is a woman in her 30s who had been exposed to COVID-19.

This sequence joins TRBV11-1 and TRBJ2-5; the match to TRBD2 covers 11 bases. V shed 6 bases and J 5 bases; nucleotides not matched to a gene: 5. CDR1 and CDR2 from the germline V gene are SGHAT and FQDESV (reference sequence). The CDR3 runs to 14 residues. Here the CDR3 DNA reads TGTGCCAGCAGTCTAGCGGGGGGTCATGAGACCCAGTACTTC. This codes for CASSLAGGHETQYF.

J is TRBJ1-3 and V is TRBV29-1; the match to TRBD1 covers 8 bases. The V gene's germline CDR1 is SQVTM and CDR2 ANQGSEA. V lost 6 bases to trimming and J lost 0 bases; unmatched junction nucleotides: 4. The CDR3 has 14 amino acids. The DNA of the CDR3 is TGCAGCGTCAGGGACAGGAACTCTGGAAACACCATATATTTT. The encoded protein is CSVRDRNSGNTIYF.

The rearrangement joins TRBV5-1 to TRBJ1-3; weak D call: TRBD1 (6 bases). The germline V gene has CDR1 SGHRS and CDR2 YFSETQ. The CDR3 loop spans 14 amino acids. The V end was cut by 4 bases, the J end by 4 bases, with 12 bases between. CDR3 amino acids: CASSVQGSGNTIYF. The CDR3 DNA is TGCGCCAGCAGCGTACAGGGAAGCGGAAACACCATATATTTT.

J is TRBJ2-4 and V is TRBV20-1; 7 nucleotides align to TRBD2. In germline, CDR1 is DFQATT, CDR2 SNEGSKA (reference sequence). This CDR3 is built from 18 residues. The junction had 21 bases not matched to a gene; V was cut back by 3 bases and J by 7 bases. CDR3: CSASNPTKGLAVRNIQYF. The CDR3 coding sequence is TGCAGTGCTAGTAACCCCACCAAGGGGCTAGCGGTGAGGAACATTCAGTACTTC.

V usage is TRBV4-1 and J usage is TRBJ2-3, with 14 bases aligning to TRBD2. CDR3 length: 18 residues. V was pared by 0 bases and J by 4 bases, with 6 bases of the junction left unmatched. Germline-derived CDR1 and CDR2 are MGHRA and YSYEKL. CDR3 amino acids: CASSQETSGGVSADTQYF. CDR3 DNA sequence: TGCGCCAGCAGCCAAGAGACTAGCGGGGGGGTATCTGCAGATACGCAGTATTTT.

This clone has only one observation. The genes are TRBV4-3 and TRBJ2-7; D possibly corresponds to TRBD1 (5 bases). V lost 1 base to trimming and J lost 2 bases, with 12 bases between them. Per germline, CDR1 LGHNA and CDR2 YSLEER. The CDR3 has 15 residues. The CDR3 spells CASSQVATVTYEQYF. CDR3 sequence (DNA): TGCGCCAGCAGCCAAGTTGCGACAGTCACCTACGAGCAGTACTTC.

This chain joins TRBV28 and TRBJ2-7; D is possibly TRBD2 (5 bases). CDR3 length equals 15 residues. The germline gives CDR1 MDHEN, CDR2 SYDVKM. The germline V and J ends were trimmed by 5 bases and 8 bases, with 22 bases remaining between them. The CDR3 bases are TGTGCCAGCAGTCCCATATCTCGGGGAGCGACTAAGCAGTACTTC. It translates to CASSPISRGATKQYF.

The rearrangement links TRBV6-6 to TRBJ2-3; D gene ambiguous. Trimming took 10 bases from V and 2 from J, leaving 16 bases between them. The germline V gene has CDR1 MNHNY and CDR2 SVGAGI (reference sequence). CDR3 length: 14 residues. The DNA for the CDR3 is TGTGCCACCACGATTGGCGGAGTCACAGATACGCAGTATTTT. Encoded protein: CATTIGGVTDTQYF.

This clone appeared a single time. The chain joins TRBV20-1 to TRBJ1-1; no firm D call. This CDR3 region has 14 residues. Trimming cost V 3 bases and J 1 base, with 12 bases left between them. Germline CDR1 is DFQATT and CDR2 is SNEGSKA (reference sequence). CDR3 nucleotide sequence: TGCAGTGCTAGTCGGTACGGAGGGAACACTGAAGCTTTCTTT. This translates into CSASRYGGNTEAFF.

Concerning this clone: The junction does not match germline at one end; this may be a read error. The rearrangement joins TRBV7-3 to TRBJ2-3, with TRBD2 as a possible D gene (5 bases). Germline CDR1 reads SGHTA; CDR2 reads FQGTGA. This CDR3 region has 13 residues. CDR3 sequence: CASSPSSRDTQYF. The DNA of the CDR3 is TGTGCCAGCAGCCCGTCTAGCAGAGATACGCAGTATTTT.

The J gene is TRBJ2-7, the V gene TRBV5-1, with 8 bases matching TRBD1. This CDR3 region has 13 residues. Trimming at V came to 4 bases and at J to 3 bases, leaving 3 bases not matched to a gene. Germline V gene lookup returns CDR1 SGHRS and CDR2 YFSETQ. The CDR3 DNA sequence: TGCGCCAGCAGCCCGGGACAGGTCTACGAGCAGTACTTC. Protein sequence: CASSPGQVYEQYF.

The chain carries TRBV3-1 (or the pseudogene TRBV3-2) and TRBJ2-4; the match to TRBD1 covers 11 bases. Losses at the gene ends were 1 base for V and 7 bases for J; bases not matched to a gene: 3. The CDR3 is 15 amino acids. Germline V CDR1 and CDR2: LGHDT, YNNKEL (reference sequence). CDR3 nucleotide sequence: TGTGCCAGCAGCCAAGGGGACAGGGGGTCTAACATTCAGTACTTC. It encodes CASSQGDRGSNIQYF.

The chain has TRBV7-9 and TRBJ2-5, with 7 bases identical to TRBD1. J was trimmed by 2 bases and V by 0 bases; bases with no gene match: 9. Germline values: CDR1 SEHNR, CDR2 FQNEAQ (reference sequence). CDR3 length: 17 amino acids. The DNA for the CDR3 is TGTGCCAGCAGCTTAGCTCTACCGGGACAGCAACAAGAGACCCAGTACTTC. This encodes CASSLALPGQQQETQYF.

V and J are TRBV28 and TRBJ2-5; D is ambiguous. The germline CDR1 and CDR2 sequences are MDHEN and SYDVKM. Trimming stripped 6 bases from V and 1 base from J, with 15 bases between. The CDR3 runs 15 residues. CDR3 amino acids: CASSGVGTLQETQYF. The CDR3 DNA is TGTGCCAGCAGCGGAGTCGGCACTCTCCAAGAGACCCAGTACTTC.

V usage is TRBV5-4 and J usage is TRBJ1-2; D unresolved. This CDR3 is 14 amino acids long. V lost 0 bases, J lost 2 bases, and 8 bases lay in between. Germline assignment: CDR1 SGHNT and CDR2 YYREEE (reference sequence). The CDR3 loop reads CASSLAGLNYGYTF. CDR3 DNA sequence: TGTGCCAGCAGCTTGGCCGGACTCAACTATGGCTACACCTTC.

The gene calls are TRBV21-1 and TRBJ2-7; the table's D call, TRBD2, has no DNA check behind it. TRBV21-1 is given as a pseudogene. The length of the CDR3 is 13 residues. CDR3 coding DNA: TGTGCCAGCAGCCCTCCTGTTTCCTACGAGCAGTACTTC. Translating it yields CASSPPVSYEQYF.

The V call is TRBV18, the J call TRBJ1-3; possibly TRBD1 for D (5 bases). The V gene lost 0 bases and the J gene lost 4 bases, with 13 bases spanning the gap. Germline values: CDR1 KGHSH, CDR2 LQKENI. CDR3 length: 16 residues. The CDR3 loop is CASSPPITGGGNTIYF. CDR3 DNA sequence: TGTGCCAGCTCACCACCTATCACAGGCGGAGGAAACACCATATATTTT.

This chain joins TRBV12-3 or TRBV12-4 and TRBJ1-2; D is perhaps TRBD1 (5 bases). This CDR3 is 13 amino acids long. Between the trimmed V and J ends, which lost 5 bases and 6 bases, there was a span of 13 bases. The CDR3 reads CASSGGVWDGYTF. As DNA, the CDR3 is TGTGCCAGCAGTGGGGGGGTTTGGGATGGCTACACCTTC.

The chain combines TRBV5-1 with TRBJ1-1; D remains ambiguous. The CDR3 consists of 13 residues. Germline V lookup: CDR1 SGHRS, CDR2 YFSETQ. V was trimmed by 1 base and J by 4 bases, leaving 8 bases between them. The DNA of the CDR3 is TGCGCCAGCAGCTTGAGTGCGGGCACTGAAGCTTTCTTT. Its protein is CASSLSAGTEAFF.

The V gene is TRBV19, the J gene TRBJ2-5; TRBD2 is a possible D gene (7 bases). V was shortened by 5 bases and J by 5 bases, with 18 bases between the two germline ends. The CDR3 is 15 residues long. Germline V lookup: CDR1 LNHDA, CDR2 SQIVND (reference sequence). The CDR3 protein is CASSELTGGVETQYF. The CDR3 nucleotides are TGTGCCAGTAGTGAGTTGACGGGGGGCGTTGAGACCCAGTACTTC.

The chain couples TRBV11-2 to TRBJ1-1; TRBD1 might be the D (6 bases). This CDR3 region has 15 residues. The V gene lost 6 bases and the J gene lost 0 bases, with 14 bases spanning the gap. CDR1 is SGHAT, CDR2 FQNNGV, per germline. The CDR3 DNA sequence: TGTGCCAGCAGTTCGTTCAGGGGATTGAACACTGAAGCTTTCTTT. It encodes CASSSFRGLNTEAFF.

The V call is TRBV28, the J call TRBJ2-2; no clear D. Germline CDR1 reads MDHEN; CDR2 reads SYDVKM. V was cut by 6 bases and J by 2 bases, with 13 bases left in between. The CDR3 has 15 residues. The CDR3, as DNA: TGTGCCAGCAGCCCCCCCCGGGTAAACACCGGGGAGCTGTTTTTT. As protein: CASSPPRVNTGELFF.

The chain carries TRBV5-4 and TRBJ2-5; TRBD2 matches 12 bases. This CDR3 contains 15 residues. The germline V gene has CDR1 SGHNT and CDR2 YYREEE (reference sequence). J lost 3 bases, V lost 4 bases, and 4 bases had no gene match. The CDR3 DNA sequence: TGTGCCAGCAGCCTCGGACTAGCGGGAAAAGAGACCCAGTACTTC. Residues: CASSLGLAGKETQYF.

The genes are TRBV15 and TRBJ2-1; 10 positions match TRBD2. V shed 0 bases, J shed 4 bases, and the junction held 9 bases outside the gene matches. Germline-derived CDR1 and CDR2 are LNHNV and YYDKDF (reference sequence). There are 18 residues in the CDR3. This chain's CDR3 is CATSRDRAGGPGYNEQFF. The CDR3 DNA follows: TGTGCCACCAGCAGAGATAGAGCGGGAGGGCCAGGATACAATGAGCAGTTCTTC. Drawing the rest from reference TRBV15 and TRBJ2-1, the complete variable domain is DAMVIQNPRYQVTQFGKPVTLSCSQTLNHNVMYWYQQKSSQAPKLLFHYYDKDFNNEADTPDNFQSRRPNTSFCFLDIRSPGLGDTAMYLCATSRDRAGGPGYNEQFFGPGTRLTVL.

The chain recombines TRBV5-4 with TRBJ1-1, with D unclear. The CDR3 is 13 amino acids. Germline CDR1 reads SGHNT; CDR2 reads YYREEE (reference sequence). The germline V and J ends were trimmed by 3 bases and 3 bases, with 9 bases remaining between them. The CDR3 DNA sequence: TGTGCCAGCAGCTCCTTTACTCACACTGAAGCTTTCTTT. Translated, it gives CASSSFTHTEAFF. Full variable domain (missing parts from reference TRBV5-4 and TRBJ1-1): ETGVTQSPTHLIKTRGQQVTLRCSSQSGHNTVSWYQQALGQGPQFIFQYYREEENGRGNFPPRFSGLQFPNYSSELNVNALELDDSALYLCASSSFTHTEAFFGQGTRLTVV.

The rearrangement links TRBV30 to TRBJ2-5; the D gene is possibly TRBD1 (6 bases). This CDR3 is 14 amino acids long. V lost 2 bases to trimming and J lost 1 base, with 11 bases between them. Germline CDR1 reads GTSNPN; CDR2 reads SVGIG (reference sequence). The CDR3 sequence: CAWSRGQLQETQYF. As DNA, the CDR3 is TGTGCCTGGAGTCGTGGACAGCTCCAAGAGACCCAGTACTTC.

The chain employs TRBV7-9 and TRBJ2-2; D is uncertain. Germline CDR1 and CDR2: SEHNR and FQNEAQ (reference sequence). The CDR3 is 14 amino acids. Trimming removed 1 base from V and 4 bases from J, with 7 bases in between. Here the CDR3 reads CASSLEALTGELFF. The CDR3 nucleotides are TGTGCCAGCAGCTTAGAAGCGCTCACCGGGGAGCTGTTTTTT.